This TCR beta chain was found in a study of blood T cells in healthy people across ages. CDR1 and CDR2 (germline): MNHNY, SVGAGI (reference sequence). V was shortened by 4 bases and J by 0 bases, with 10 bases between the two germline ends. CDR3 length equals 16 residues. Primed by a sample-barcoded 5' primer and a J-beta primer mix, a second PCR proceeded for about 7 to 11 cycles. One entry per CDR3 protein, called by TCRdb with MiXCR from the 5' RACE reads. The table records about 780,000 distinct CDR3 sequences, about half of them present only once. This sequence was found in an older man in good health. The rearrangement links TRBV6-6 to TRBJ2-6; D is ambiguous. The sample comprised blood. The CDR3 sequence: CASSSGSTSGANVLTF. The CDR3 DNA is TGTGCCAGCAGTTCAGGCAGCACCTCTGGGGCCAACGTCCTGACTTTC.